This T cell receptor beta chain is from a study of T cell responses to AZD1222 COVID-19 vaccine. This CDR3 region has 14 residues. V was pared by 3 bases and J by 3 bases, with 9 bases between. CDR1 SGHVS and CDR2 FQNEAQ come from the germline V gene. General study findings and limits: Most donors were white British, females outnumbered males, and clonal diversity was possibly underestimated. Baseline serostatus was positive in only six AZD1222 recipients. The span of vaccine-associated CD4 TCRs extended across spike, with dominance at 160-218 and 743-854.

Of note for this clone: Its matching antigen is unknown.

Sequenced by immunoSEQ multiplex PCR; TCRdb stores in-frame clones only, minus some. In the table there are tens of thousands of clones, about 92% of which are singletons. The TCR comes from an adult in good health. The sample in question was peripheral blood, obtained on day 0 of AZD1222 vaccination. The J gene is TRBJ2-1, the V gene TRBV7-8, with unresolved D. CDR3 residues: CASSFASYYNEQFF. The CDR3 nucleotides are TGTGCCAGCAGCTTCGCGAGTTACTACAATGAGCAGTTCTTC.